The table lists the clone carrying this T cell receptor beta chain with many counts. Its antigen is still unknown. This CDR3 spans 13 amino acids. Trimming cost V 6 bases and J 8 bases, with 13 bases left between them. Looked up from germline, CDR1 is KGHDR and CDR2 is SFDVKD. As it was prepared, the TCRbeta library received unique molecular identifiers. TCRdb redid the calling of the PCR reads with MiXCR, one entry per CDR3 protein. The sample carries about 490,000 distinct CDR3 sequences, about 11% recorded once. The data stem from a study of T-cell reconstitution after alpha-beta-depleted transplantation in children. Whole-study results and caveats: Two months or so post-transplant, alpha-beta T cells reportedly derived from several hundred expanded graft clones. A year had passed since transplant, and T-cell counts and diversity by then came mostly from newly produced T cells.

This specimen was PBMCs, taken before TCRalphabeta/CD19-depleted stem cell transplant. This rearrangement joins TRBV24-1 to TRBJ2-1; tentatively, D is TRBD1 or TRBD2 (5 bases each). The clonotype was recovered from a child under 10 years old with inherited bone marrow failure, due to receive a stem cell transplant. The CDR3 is CATSLGVSDEQFF. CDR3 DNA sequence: TGTGCCACCAGTCTGGGGGTCAGCGATGAGCAGTTCTTC.